The TCR beta chain under discussion was sequenced for a study of blood T cell repertoires in COVID-19. Using immunoSEQ multiplex PCR, the repertoire was profiled, and TCRdb retains in-frame clones only, with some absent. This table has under 350,000 clones, 75% to 90% appearing once. Germline CDR1 and CDR2: SGDLS and YYNGEE. The CDR3 covers 16 residues. Germline trimming cut 4 bases from V and 3 bases from J; bases unmatched to any gene: 7. The clonotype originates from a middle-aged woman who had recovered from COVID-19. The chain combines TRBV9 with TRBJ2-4, with 10 bases matching TRBD2. Sequences were obtained from PBMCs or T cells enriched from blood (not recorded which). The CDR3: CASSPLAGVGKNIQYF. The CDR3 DNA reads TGTGCCAGCAGCCCCCTAGCGGGAGTGGGCAAAAACATTCAGTACTTC.